These T cell receptor beta chains were read from a single sample in a study of T cells in Graves' hyperthyroidism and ophthalmopathy. TCRdb fed the multiplex PCR reads into MiXCR, producing one record per CDR3 protein. The sample carries around 720,000 distinct CDR3 sequences, 35% recorded once. Sequencing was done on a sample of blood. The receptors come from a woman aged 40 to 49 with Graves' hyperthyroidism. The CDR3 runs from the conserved cysteine through the conserved F or W. The D gene is left open where the match is weak. Some rows mark clone size as missing; the rest say once, few, many or name a class of expanded clone.

j_call clone_size d_call v_call cdr3_aa cdr3_nt
TRBJ2-2 NA NA TRBV4-1 CASSQAGTVNTGELFF TGCGCCAGCAGCCAGGCTGGGACGGTGAACACCGGGGAGCTGTTTTTT
TRBJ1-4 many NA TRBV29-1 CSGQSTNEKLFF TGCAGCGGACAGTCAACTAATGAAAAACTGTTTTTT
TRBJ1-6 few NA TRBV5-1 CASSLGRDNSPLHF TGCGCCAGCAGCTTGGGACGGGATAATTCACCCCTCCACTTT
TRBJ1-1 NA TRBD1 TRBV6-1 CASSPGTGGWVTEAFF TGTGCCAGCAGTCCCGGGACAGGGGGCTGGGTCACTGAAGCTTTCTTT
TRBJ1-5 NA TRBD1 TRBV2 CASRRSTGLGQPQHF TGTGCCAGCCGCCGATCGACAGGGTTGGGTCAGCCCCAGCATTTT
TRBJ2-7 many TRBD2 TRBV7-9 CASSLDGGLAGSNSYEQYF TGTGCCAGCAGCTTAGATGGGGGACTAGCGGGAAGTAACTCCTACGAGCAGTACTTC
TRBJ1-5 NA TRBD1 TRBV7-6 CASSLGTQGAYSNQPQHF TGTGCCAGCAGCTTAGGGACACAGGGGGCCTATAGCAATCAGCCCCAGCATTTT
TRBJ2-5 many TRBD2 TRBV7-9 CASSTGTSVRGETQYF TGTGCCAGCAGTACCGGGACTAGCGTCCGTGGAGAGACCCAGTACTTC
TRBJ1-5 many NA TRBV25-1 CASSEFGRDPQHF TGTGCCAGCAGTGAATTTGGCAGGGATCCCCAGCATTTT
TRBJ2-5 NA NA TRBV12-3/TRBV12-4 CASILGPSGPQYF TGTGCCAGCATCCTGGGACCTTCGGGACCCCAGTACTTC
TRBJ2-5 many NA TRBV12-3/TRBV12-4 CASSPEGVETQYF TGTGCCAGCTCCCCCGAGGGCGTGGAGACCCAGTACTTC
TRBJ2-1 NA NA TRBV29-1 CSLGGGYNEQFF TGCAGCTTGGGAGGCGGGTACAATGAGCAGTTCTTC
TRBJ1-3 NA NA TRBV7-6 CASSSRRSGNTIYF TGTGCCAGCAGCTCCCGGCGCTCTGGAAACACCATATATTTT
TRBJ1-2 NA NA TRBV12-3/TRBV12-4 CASSLVNDNYGYTF TGTGCCAGCAGTTTGGTTAACGACAACTATGGCTACACCTTC
TRBJ1-4 NA NA TRBV10-3 CAISPRKNEKLFF TGTGCCATCAGTCCTCGAAAAAATGAAAAACTGTTTTTT
TRBJ1-5 many TRBD1 TRBV24-1 CATSDSRTGGSNQPQHF TGTGCCACCAGTGATTCCCGGACAGGGGGTAGCAATCAGCCCCAGCATTTT
TRBJ1-2 few TRBD1 TRBV19 CASIGQGIYGYTF TGTGCCAGTATAGGACAGGGGATCTATGGCTACACCTTC
TRBJ2-5 many TRBD2 TRBV7-2 CASLRGRVQETQYF TGTGCCAGCCTCCGAGGGAGGGTACAAGAGACCCAGTACTTC
TRBJ1-4 many NA TRBV20-1 CSASPPRTTNEKLFF TGCAGTGCTAGTCCCCCGCGGACAACTAATGAAAAACTGTTTTTT
TRBJ1-1 NA NA TRBV28 CASSLPWVGPAFF TGTGCCAGCAGTTTACCGTGGGTCGGCCCCGCTTTCTTT
TRBJ2-7 NA NA TRBV25-1 CASSLVIELDEQYF TGTGCCAGCAGTTTAGTGATAGAACTCGACGAGCAGTACTTC
TRBJ1-4 few TRBD1 TRBV6-5 CASSTEGAGDEKLFF TGTGCCAGCAGTACCGAGGGGGCGGGGGATGAAAAACTGTTTTTT
TRBJ1-5 many NA TRBV20-1 CSARDASNQPQHF TGCAGTGCTAGGGACGCTAGCAATCAGCCCCAGCATTTT
TRBJ1-2 NA NA TRBV7-9 CASSLGTWANYGYTF TGTGCCAGCAGCTTGGGTACATGGGCTAACTATGGCTACACCTTC
TRBJ1-4 few NA TRBV28 CASTASGGSNEKLFF TGTGCCAGCACCGCCTCGGGGGGGTCTAATGAAAAACTGTTTTTT
TRBJ1-2 many NA TRBV14 CASSPYNINYGYTF TGTGCCAGCAGCCCCTATAACATTAACTATGGCTACACCTTC
TRBJ2-7 NA TRBD2 TRBV29-1 CSAERGGAHEQYF TGCAGCGCGGAGAGGGGAGGGGCCCACGAGCAGTACTTC
TRBJ1-1 NA TRBD1 TRBV6-2/TRBV6-3 CASSSQGAEVRTEAFF TGTGCCAGCAGTTCACAGGGGGCGGAAGTCAGGACTGAAGCTTTCTTT
TRBJ1-1 NA NA TRBV12-3/TRBV12-4 CASSLRPTDRFTEAFF TGTGCCAGCAGTTTGAGGCCGACCGATCGGTTCACTGAAGCTTTCTTT
TRBJ2-7 many TRBD2 TRBV7-9 CASSAYGLAGSRYEQYF TGTGCCAGCAGCGCTTATGGTCTAGCGGGGTCCCGATACGAGCAGTACTTC
TRBJ2-2 NA NA TRBV10-3 CASMREANTGELFF TGTGCCAGCATGAGGGAGGCCAACACCGGGGAGCTGTTTTTT
TRBJ1-2 many TRBD1 TRBV6-5 CASSGTTGRSGYTF TGTGCCAGCAGTGGGACGACAGGGAGAAGTGGCTACACCTTC
TRBJ2-2 few TRBD2 TRBV12-3/TRBV12-4 CASQRGGSTGELFF TGTGCCAGCCAACGGGGGGGCTCCACCGGGGAGCTGTTTTTT
TRBJ2-5 many TRBD2 TRBV20-1 CSAIRTSGGETQYF TGCAGTGCTATAAGGACTAGCGGGGGGGAGACCCAGTACTTC
TRBJ1-2 NA NA TRBV7-2 CASSLVSGRAYTF TGTGCCAGCAGCTTAGTTAGCGGGAGGGCGTACACCTTC
TRBJ2-7 few NA TRBV6-5 CASSWQGRVEQYF TGTGCCAGCAGTTGGCAGGGAAGGGTCGAGCAGTACTTC
TRBJ2-7 NA NA TRBV7-2 CASSLVPLRLSYEQYF TGTGCCAGCAGCTTAGTTCCCCTTAGACTCTCCTACGAGCAGTACTTC
TRBJ2-2 many NA TRBV10-3 CAISPHDSANTGELFF TGTGCCATCAGTCCCCACGATAGCGCGAACACCGGGGAGCTGTTTTTT
TRBJ1-5 NA NA TRBV7-2 CASRRTVYSNQPQHF TGTGCCAGCAGACGGACAGTGTATAGCAATCAGCCCCAGCATTTT
TRBJ1-1 NA TRBD1 TRBV12-3/TRBV12-4 CASSRTGGSTEAFF TGTGCCAGCAGCAGAACAGGGGGGAGCACTGAAGCTTTCTTT
TRBJ2-7 few TRBD1 TRBV14 CASSRQTATGWERYEQYF TGTGCCAGCAGCCGCCAAACCGCGACAGGGTGGGAGAGATACGAGCAGTACTTC
TRBJ1-2 NA NA TRBV24-1 CAPSPASQGPNYGYTF TGTGCCCCGAGCCCCGCGAGTCAGGGGCCTAACTATGGCTACACCTTC
TRBJ2-5 NA NA TRBV3-1 CASSQDTYRETQYF TGTGCCAGCAGTCAGGACACGTACCGAGAGACCCAGTACTTC
TRBJ1-1 NA NA TRBV27 CASKSGGGTEAFF TGTGCCAGCAAGTCGGGGGGGGGGACTGAAGCTTTCTTT
TRBJ2-5 many NA TRBV7-6 CASISNWAETQYF TGTGCCAGCATCTCGAATTGGGCAGAGACCCAGTACTTC
TRBJ1-3 NA NA TRBV19 CASSPQTAGGNTIYF TGTGCCAGTAGTCCTCAAACCGCGGGAGGAAACACCATATATTTT
TRBJ2-7 NA NA TRBV5-1 CASSLVFWEASYEQYF TGCGCCAGCAGCTTGGTGTTTTGGGAGGCCTCCTACGAGCAGTACTTC
TRBJ1-1 many TRBD1 TRBV19 CATRDRLRTEAFF TGTGCCACCAGGGACAGACTACGGACTGAAGCTTTCTTT
TRBJ1-1 NA NA TRBV7-9 CASTWVGTEAFF TGTGCCAGCACCTGGGTGGGGACTGAAGCTTTCTTT
TRBJ1-5 many NA TRBV27 CASSSTSSNQPQHF TGTGCCAGCAGTTCAACGAGTAGCAATCAGCCCCAGCATTTT
TRBJ1-2 many NA TRBV13 CASSLRQAASNYGYTF TGTGCCAGCAGCCTTCGACAGGCGGCTTCGAACTATGGCTACACCTTC
TRBJ1-1 NA NA TRBV25-1 CASSEVQQSGTEAFF TGTGCCAGCAGTGAAGTACAACAGTCAGGGACTGAAGCTTTCTTT
TRBJ1-1 NA TRBD1 TRBV30 CAWGDRGNTEAFF TGTGCCTGGGGAGACAGGGGGAACACTGAAGCTTTCTTT
TRBJ1-1 NA NA TRBV7-2 CASRRGKAEAFF TGTGCCAGCCGACGTGGGAAGGCTGAAGCTTTCTTT